The 24 T cell receptor beta chains below were found in one sample sequenced in a study of identifying expanded T cells in peripheral blood. TCRdb keeps only in-frame clones here, not all; method: immunoSEQ multiplex PCR. The sample has 55,000 to 75,000 clones; roughly 86% are singletons. The sequenced material came from blood. The receptors originated from a person aged 18-69 years in good health.

The V call is TRBV5-1, the J call TRBJ2-3; D might be TRBD1 (5 bases). V gave up 5 bases and J gave up 5 bases, with 12 bases separating them. The germline V gene encodes CDR1 SGHRS and CDR2 YFSETQ. The CDR3 is made up of 13 amino acids. The CDR3: CASSQGQGDTQYF. The CDR3 bases are TGCGCCAGCAGTCAGGGTCAAGGAGATACGCAGTATTTT.

The chain carries TRBV28 and TRBJ2-7, with no clear D. Germline V gives CDR1 MDHEN, CDR2 SYDVKM. The CDR3 covers 15 residues. Trimming shortened V by 8 bases and J by 4 bases, and 21 bases separated the two germline ends. The chain's CDR3 is CASSMSGPRTYEQYF. CDR3 DNA sequence: TGTGCCAGCTCCATGAGTGGCCCTCGAACGTACGAGCAGTACTTC.

The chain uses TRBV5-1 and TRBJ2-7, with D tentatively TRBD1 or TRBD2 (5 bases each). The CDR3 contains 16 residues. The V gene's germline CDR1 is SGHRS and CDR2 YFSETQ. Trimming removed 4 bases at V and 0 bases at J, with 17 bases between. CDR3: CASSVAPWDASYEQYF. As DNA, the CDR3 is TGCGCCAGCAGCGTAGCCCCCTGGGACGCCTCCTACGAGCAGTACTTC.

The chain employs TRBV11-2 and TRBJ2-2; tentatively, D is TRBD2 (6 bases). Germline V lookup: CDR1 SGHAT, CDR2 FQNNGV. V gave up 6 bases and J gave up 1 base, with 21 bases separating them. The CDR3 contains 18 residues. CDR3 sequence reads: CASSSPFFGGENTGELFF. DNA for the CDR3: TGTGCCAGCAGTTCACCGTTTTTCGGGGGTGAGAACACCGGGGAGCTGTTTTTT.

The V call is TRBV28, the J call TRBJ1-5, with D uncertain. The germline gives CDR1 MDHEN, CDR2 SYDVKM. The CDR3 sequence is 15 residues long. V was clipped by 6 bases and J by 3 bases, with 15 bases between them. CDR3 DNA: TGTGCCAGCAGCCCGGGCCGCACTCTCAATCAGCCCCAGCATTTT. This translates into CASSPGRTLNQPQHF. Full variable domain (missing parts from reference TRBV28 and TRBJ1-5): DVKVTQSSRYLVKRTGEKVFLECVQDMDHENMFWYRQDPGLGLRLIYFSYDVKMKEKGDIPEGYSVSREKKERFSLILESASTNQTSMYLCASSPGRTLNQPQHFGDGTRLSIL.

V usage is TRBV28 and J usage is TRBJ2-1; D might be TRBD2 (5 bases). The germline gives CDR1 MDHEN, CDR2 SYDVKM. V was pared by 5 bases and J by 5 bases, with 10 bases between. The CDR3 runs to 13 residues. CDR3 in amino acids: CASSLSADNEQFF. CDR3 DNA: TGTGCCAGCAGTCTTAGCGCGGACAATGAGCAGTTCTTC.

The V and J genes are TRBV28 and TRBJ2-7; D call uncertain. Trimming removed 3 bases at V and 3 bases at J, with 12 bases between. The length of the CDR3 is 14 residues. In germline, CDR1 is MDHEN, CDR2 SYDVKM. The CDR3 protein is CASSLWTENYEQYF. In DNA form, the CDR3 reads TGTGCCAGCAGTTTGTGGACGGAGAACTACGAGCAGTACTTC.

Points on this clone: The sample has other DNA sequences that encode this CDR3 too. This rearrangement joins TRBV6-1 to TRBJ2-5; 15 bases map to TRBD2. Germline values: CDR1 MNHNS, CDR2 SASEGT. CDR3 length equals 15 residues. V was clipped by 4 bases and J by 5 bases; unmatched bases: 2. CDR3 coding DNA: TGTGCCAGCAGTGGGACTAGCGGGGGGGCCGAGACCCAGTACTTC. Translated: CASSGTSGGAETQYF.

The rearrangement links TRBV6-1 to TRBJ1-2; D is perhaps TRBD1 (6 bases). The CDR3 is 17 residues long. Germline V CDR1 and CDR2: MNHNS, SASEGT. V was shortened by 4 bases and J by 5 bases, with 23 bases between the two germline ends. The CDR3 protein is CASSVRDTSAGRYGYTF. In DNA, the CDR3 is TGTGCCAGCAGTGTCCGGGACACCTCCGCCGGGAGATATGGCTACACCTTC.

This clone was counted between two and nine times. The chain employs TRBV4-1 and TRBJ2-7; 7 nucleotides agree with TRBD2. This CDR3 region has 15 residues. CDR1 is MGHRA and CDR2 is YSYEKL in the germline V gene. V shed 0 bases, J shed 2 bases, and the junction held 4 bases outside the gene matches. The CDR3 loop reads CASSQEAGRPYEQYF. CDR3 bases: TGCGCCAGCAGCCAAGAGGCCGGGAGGCCCTACGAGCAGTACTTC.

The CDR3 nucleotides are TGTGCCAGCAGCCAAGATGAGGGGTTGGAGACTGAAGCTTTCTTT. This encodes CASSQDEGLETEAFF. The V gene is TRBV14, the J gene TRBJ1-1, with D possibly being TRBD1 (5 bases). The V end lost 0 bases, the J end lost 5 bases, and 13 bases lay between the germline ends. Germline assignment: CDR1 SGHDN and CDR2 FVKESK. The CDR3 length is 15 residues.

V gene TRBV7-6 combines with J gene TRBJ2-7, with a weak D call TRBD1 (6 bases). Trimming left V 0 bases short and J 5 bases short, with 14 bases between. The CDR3 has 15 residues. Germline V gene sequence: CDR1 SGHVS, CDR2 FNYEAQ. CDR3 amino acids: CASSLAPQGSNEQYF. The DNA for the CDR3 is TGTGCCAGCAGCTTAGCGCCGCAGGGGTCAAACGAGCAGTACTTC. Full variable domain (remainder filled in from reference TRBV7-6 and TRBJ2-7): GAGVSQSPRYKVTKRGQDVALRCDPISGHVSLYWYRQALGQGPEFLTYFNYEAQQDKSGLPNDRFSAERPEGSISTLTIQRTEQRDSAMYRCASSLAPQGSNEQYFGPGTRLTVT.

The genes are TRBV7-9 and TRBJ1-4; TRBD1 is a possible D gene (6 bases). The CDR3 length is 13 residues. V dropped 5 bases and J dropped 8 bases, with 12 bases sitting between them. Germline V CDR1 and CDR2: SEHNR, FQNEAQ (reference sequence). CDR3 nucleotides: TGTGCCAGCAGCCACCGGGACACCGAAAAACTGTTTTTT. Residues: CASSHRDTEKLFF.

V and J are TRBV13 and TRBJ2-3; 7 nucleotides match TRBD2. Germline trimming cut 4 bases from V and 2 bases from J; bases unmatched to any gene: 15. Germline CDR1 PRHDT, CDR2 FYEKMQ (reference sequence). CDR3 length: 18 amino acids. The CDR3 bases are TGTGCCAGCAGCTCACTCAGATTGACTAGCCCGGACACAGATACGCAGTATTTT. This translates into CASSSLRLTSPDTDTQYF.

The chain couples TRBV7-9 to TRBJ1-4; 12 positions match TRBD1. This CDR3 comprises 16 residues. The J segment lost 7 bases and the V segment lost 4 bases, leaving 7 bases of the junction unmatched. Germline V CDR1 and CDR2: SEHNR, FQNEAQ (reference sequence). The CDR3 sequence: CASSSSPGQGAEKLFF. The CDR3 DNA reads as TGTGCCAGCAGCTCAAGCCCGGGACAGGGGGCTGAAAAACTGTTTTTT.

The chain couples TRBV7-9 to TRBJ2-1; 9 bases align to TRBD1. The CDR3 is 14 amino acids. Germline trimming cut 4 bases from V and 8 bases from J; bases unmatched to any gene: 6. From germline, CDR1 is SEHNR and CDR2 FQNEAQ (reference sequence). CDR3 in DNA: TGTGCCAGCAGCTCCCGGGACAGGGACCATGAGCAGTTCTTC. It encodes CASSSRDRDHEQFF.

The chain uses TRBV28 and TRBJ1-4; possible D gene TRBD1, 5 bases. Trimming took off 4 bases at V and 8 bases at J, with 14 bases between the two ends. There are 14 residues in the CDR3. CDR1 and CDR2 from the germline V gene are MDHEN and SYDVKM. DNA for the CDR3: TGTGCCAGCAGTTCCAGGGACCCAGAAGAAAAACTGTTTTTT. Its translation: CASSSRDPEEKLFF.

The chain is built from TRBV18 and TRBJ2-3; 7 positions agree with TRBD1. There are 15 residues in the CDR3. Germline V lookup: CDR1 KGHSH, CDR2 LQKENI. V lost 3 bases to trimming and J lost 8 bases; unmatched junction nucleotides: 11. In DNA form, the CDR3 reads TGTGCCAGCTCACCTTACAGGGAGTCAGGGGGTACGCAGTATTTT. It is translated as CASSPYRESGGTQYF.

Only one count was recorded for this clone. V gene TRBV4-3 combines with J gene TRBJ1-5; unclear D gene. The V end was cut by 1 base, the J end by 1 base, with 8 bases between. Germline V CDR1 and CDR2: LGHNA, YSLEER. CDR3 length equals 15 residues. The CDR3 DNA reads TGCGCCAGCAGCCAAGCTACTGGGAGCAATCAGCCCCAGCATTTT. Its protein product is CASSQATGSNQPQHF.

The chain joins TRBV10-3 to TRBJ2-4, with 7 bases matching TRBD1. This CDR3 is built from 14 residues. After removal of 1 base from V and 9 bases from J, the junction contained 6 bases not matched to a gene. CDR1 and CDR2 (germline): ENHRY, SYGVKD. The CDR3 DNA reads TGTGCCATCAGTGAGTTAATGGCAGGGGGCATTCAGTACTTC. This codes for CAISELMAGGIQYF.

The count of this clone is one. V gene TRBV7-9 combines with J gene TRBJ1-3; D remains ambiguous. The V end lost 4 bases, the J end lost 10 bases, and 17 bases lay between the germline ends. The CDR3 spans 14 residues. Germline V gene data show CDR1 as SEHNR and CDR2 as FQNEAQ (reference sequence). CDR3: CASSWMDVVYTIYF. The CDR3 DNA sequence: TGTGCCAGCAGCTGGATGGACGTAGTTTATACCATATATTTT.

The chain joins TRBV4-3 to TRBJ2-2; D unresolved. The germline gives CDR1 LGHNA, CDR2 YSLEER. The germline V and J ends were trimmed by 2 bases and 0 bases, with 4 bases remaining between them. The CDR3 consists of 14 residues. In DNA form, the CDR3 reads TGCGCCAGCAGCCAACTAGCGAACACCGGGGAGCTGTTTTTT. This encodes CASSQLANTGELFF.

The chain has TRBV4-2 and TRBJ1-1; D is ambiguous. CDR3 length: 14 amino acids. CDR1 LGHNA and CDR2 YNFKEQ come from the germline V gene. Trimming stripped 2 bases from V and 2 bases from J, with 9 bases between. The chain's CDR3 is CASSQPRSNTEAFF. The CDR3 DNA follows: TGTGCCAGCAGCCAACCGAGGAGTAACACTGAAGCTTTCTTT.

J is TRBJ2-5 and V is TRBV27; possibly TRBD2 for D (6 bases). The CDR3 extends over 11 amino acids. V was shortened by 4 bases and J by 10 bases, with 10 bases between the two germline ends. Germline CDR1 is MNHEY and CDR2 is SMNVEV (reference sequence). CDR3 DNA: TGTGCCAGCAGTTCGGGGGTTGTCCAGTACTTC. Protein sequence: CASSSGVVQYF.